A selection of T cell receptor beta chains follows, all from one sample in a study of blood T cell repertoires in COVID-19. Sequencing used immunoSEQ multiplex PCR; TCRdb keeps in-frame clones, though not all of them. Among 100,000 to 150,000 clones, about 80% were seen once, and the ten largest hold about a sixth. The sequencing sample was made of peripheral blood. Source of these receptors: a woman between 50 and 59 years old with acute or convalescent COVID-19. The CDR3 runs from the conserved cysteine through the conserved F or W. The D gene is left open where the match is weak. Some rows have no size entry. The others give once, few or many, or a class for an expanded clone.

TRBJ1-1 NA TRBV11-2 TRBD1 CASSFGQANTEAFF TGTGCCAGCAGCTTTGGACAGGCGAACACTGAAGCTTTCTTT
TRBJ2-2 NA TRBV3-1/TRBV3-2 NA CASSQAGMGSGELFF TGTGCCAGCAGCCAGGCAGGGATGGGTTCCGGGGAGCTGTTTTTT
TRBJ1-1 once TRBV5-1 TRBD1 CASSSQGQITNTEAFF TGCGCCAGCAGCTCTCAGGGACAGATCACGAACACTGAAGCTTTCTTT
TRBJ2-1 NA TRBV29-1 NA CSVEPVNEQFF TGCAGCGTTGAGCCGGTTAATGAGCAGTTCTTC
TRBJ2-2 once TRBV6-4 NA CASRRQPANTGELFF TGTGCCAGCAGACGACAGCCCGCGAACACCGGGGAGCTGTTTTTT
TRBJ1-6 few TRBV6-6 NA CASSHINRAPNSPLHF TGTGCCAGCAGCCACATTAACAGGGCCCCGAATTCACCCCTCCACTTT
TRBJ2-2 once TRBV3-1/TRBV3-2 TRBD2 CASSHPAASGGVTGELFF TGTGCCAGCAGCCATCCCGCAGCTAGCGGGGGAGTCACCGGGGAGCTGTTTTTT
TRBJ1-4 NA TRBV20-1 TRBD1 CSASSPGGSFATNEKLFF TGCAGTGCTAGTTCCCCAGGGGGGTCCTTTGCCACTAATGAAAAACTGTTTTTT
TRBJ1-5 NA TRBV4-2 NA CASSQGEVNQPQHF TGTGCCAGCAGCCAAGGAGAGGTCAATCAGCCCCAGCATTTT
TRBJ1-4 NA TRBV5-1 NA CASSFGTLGTIREKLFF TGCGCCAGCAGCTTCGGGACCCTTGGGACAATCAGGGAAAAACTGTTTTTT
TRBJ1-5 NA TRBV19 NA CASSIKGGDQPQHF TGTGCCAGTAGTATTAAAGGAGGGGATCAGCCCCAGCATTTT